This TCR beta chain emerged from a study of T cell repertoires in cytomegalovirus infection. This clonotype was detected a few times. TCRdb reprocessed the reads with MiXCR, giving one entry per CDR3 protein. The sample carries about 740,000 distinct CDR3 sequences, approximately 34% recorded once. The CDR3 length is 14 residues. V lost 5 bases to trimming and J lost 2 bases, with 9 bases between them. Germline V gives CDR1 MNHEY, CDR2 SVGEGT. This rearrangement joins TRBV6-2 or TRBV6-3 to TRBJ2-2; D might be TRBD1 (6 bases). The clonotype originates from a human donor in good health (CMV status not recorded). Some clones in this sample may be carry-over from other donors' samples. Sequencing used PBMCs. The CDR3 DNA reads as TGTGCCAGCAGTAGGACAGACAACACCGGGGAGCTGTTTTTT. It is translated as CASSRTDNTGELFF.